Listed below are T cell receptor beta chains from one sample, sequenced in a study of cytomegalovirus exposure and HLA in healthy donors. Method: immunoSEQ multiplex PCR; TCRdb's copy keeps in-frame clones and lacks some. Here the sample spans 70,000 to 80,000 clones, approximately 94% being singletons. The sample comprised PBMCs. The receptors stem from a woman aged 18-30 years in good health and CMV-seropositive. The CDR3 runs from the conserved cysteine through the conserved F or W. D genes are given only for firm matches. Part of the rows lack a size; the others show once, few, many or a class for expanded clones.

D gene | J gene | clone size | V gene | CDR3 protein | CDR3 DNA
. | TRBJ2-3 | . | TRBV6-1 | CASSGGLFQGDTQYF | TGTGCCAGCAGTGGCGGACTCTTTCAAGGAGATACGCAGTATTTT
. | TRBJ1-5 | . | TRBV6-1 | CASSASGTRNQPQHF | TGTGCCAGCAGTGCCTCCGGGACTCGCAATCAGCCCCAGCATTTT
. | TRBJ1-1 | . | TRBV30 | CAWSVRGGYTEAFF | TGTGCCTGGAGTGTACGAGGAGGGTACACTGAAGCTTTCTTT
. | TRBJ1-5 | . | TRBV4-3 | CASSQERGQPQHF | TGCGCCAGCAGCCAAGAAAGAGGACAGCCCCAGCATTTT
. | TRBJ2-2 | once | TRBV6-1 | CASLGATGELFF | TGTGCCAGCCTCGGAGCCACCGGGGAGCTGTTTTTT
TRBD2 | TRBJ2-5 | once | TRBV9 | CASSAGGRLQETQYF | TGTGCCAGCAGCGCGGGGGGACGGCTACAAGAGACCCAGTACTTC
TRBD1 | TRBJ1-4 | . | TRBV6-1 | CASSFGQENEKLFF | TGTGCCAGCAGCTTTGGACAGGAGAATGAAAAACTGTTTTTT
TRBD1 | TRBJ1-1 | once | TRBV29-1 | CSVGVRQGANTEAFF | TGCAGCGTTGGGGTTCGACAGGGGGCGAACACTGAAGCTTTCTTT
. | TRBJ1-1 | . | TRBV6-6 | CASSYSSLTFF | TGTGCCAGCAGTTACTCGTCTTTAACTTTCTTT
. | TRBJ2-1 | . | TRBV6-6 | CASSSIREQGEQFF | TGTGCCAGCAGTTCGATCCGGGAGCAGGGTGAGCAGTTCTTC
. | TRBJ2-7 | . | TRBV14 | CASSLAGPRRHEQYF | TGTGCCAGCAGCCTCGCGGGACCCCGTCGCCACGAGCAGTACTTC
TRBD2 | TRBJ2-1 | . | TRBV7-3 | CASSSIAGGPVNEQFF | TGTGCCAGCAGCTCGATAGCGGGAGGGCCGGTAAATGAGCAGTTCTTC
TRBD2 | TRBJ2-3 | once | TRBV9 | CASSVDGRLAGRPDTQYF | TGTGCCAGCAGCGTAGACGGACGACTAGCGGGGCGCCCAGATACGCAGTATTTT
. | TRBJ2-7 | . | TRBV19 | CASSIGGSIHEQYF | TGTGCCAGTAGTATAGGTGGCAGTATTCACGAGCAGTACTTC
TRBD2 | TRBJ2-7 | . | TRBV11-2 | CASSLERGDFYEQYF | TGTGCCAGCAGCTTAGAGCGGGGGGACTTCTACGAGCAGTACTTC